Listed below are T cell receptor beta chains from one sample, sequenced in a study of technical replicates of blood from several donors. TCRdb's copy holds only in-frame clones and misses some; the assay was immunoSEQ multiplex PCR. This table has more than 90,000 clones, under 97% appearing once. Sequencing was carried out using T cells isolated from PBMCs. These receptors all stem from a human donor in good health. CDR3s leave out the opening cysteine and the closing phenylalanine or tryptophan. For some rows the clone size is stated as once, few or many, or as a class when expanded; others skip it.

TRBV9	-	ASSVGSSGASETQY
TRBV7-2	-	ASRQTGGGNGYT
TRBV5-1	-	ASSSVIAYEQY
TRBV7-8	-	ASSLAAGVPYNEQF
TRBV18	once	ASSPADRTDYGYT
TRBV18	-	ASSPAGEGSAF
TRBV5-4	-	ASSPDRGTEAF
TRBV10-3	-	AISESGQGARGVYGYT
TRBV9	-	ASSVGEDYEQY
TRBV4-1	-	ASSQGLSGNPYEQY
TRBV28	-	ASSPSSTDTQY
TRBV16	-	ASSQPTGVKAF
TRBV5-1	-	ASSRDNNDFTDTQY
TRBV9	-	ASSVGGGGSYNEQF
TRBV5-5	-	ASSLVSGGANTGELF
TRBV5-1	-	ASSLAGQSTDTQY
TRBV18	-	ASCLGSNTEAF
TRBV5-6	-	ASSKGQSRELF
TRBV5-4	-	ASSLAAGLTGELF